This entry concerns a single TCR beta chain. This sample stems from a study of cytomegalovirus exposure and HLA in healthy donors. 13 Jbeta primers and 60 Vbeta primers were used for the PCR. Using immunoSEQ multiplex PCR, the repertoire was profiled, and TCRdb retains in-frame clones only, with some absent. The data hold some 140,000 clones, with roughly 77% observed a single time. Unrecorded immune exposure was likely among donors, who were nominally healthy when sampled. This CDR3 has 15 amino acids. Per germline, CDR1 SEHNR and CDR2 FQNEAQ (reference sequence). Trimming left V 1 base short and J 6 bases short, with 13 bases between.

The sample taken for sequencing was PBMCs. V and J are TRBV7-9 and TRBJ1-5; weak D call: TRBD1 (6 bases). This clonotype originated in a man aged 25 to 40 in good health and CMV-seropositive. CDR3 in amino acids: CASSLGEGESQPQHF. DNA of the CDR3: TGTGCCAGCAGCTTAGGGGAGGGGGAATCTCAGCCCCAGCATTTT.